The source of this T cell receptor beta chain is a study of blood T cell repertoires in COVID-19. TCRdb's table, derived via immunoSEQ multiplex PCR, lists solely in-frame clones and lacks some. This sample has some 100,000 clones; 91% occur once, and the top ten carry around 15%. The ends lost 5 bases at V and 6 bases at J; junction bases unmatched: 10. The CDR3 is made up of 16 amino acids. Germline V gives CDR1 MDHEN, CDR2 SYDVKM. The sample consisted of peripheral blood. This receptor was taken from a man in his forties or fifties with acute or convalescent COVID-19. The V and J genes are TRBV28 and TRBJ1-5; TRBD1 aligns across 10 bases. CDR3 amino acids: CASSPAMGQGSQPQHF. The CDR3, as DNA: TGTGCCAGCAGTCCGGCCATGGGACAGGGGAGTCAGCCCCAGCATTTT.